This entry lists 9 T cell receptor beta chains sequenced from one sample in a study of chemoradiotherapy in HPV16-positive cancers. Here immunoSEQ multiplex PCR was the method, and the copy in TCRdb shows in-frame clones only, minus some. Among 30,000 to 35,000 clones listed, 80% were seen once. This material consisted of blood, taken from a patient who underwent chemoradiotherapy. These receptor sequences come from a human donor with HPV-associated anogenital cancer.

J is TRBJ2-7 and V is TRBV19; the match to TRBD1 covers 7 bases. CDR1 LNHDA and CDR2 SQIVND come from the germline V gene (reference sequence). The length of the CDR3 is 18 residues. The ends lost 3 bases at V and 7 bases at J; junction bases unmatched: 21. CDR3 residues: CASSIPRQGRTGLREQYF. The CDR3 DNA reads TGTGCCAGTAGTATCCCACGACAGGGAAGGACCGGCCTACGAGAGCAGTACTTC.

This chain uses TRBV7-2 with TRBJ2-5; the D gene is possibly TRBD1 (5 bases). The CDR3 is 12 amino acids. The V and J ends lost 1 base and 10 bases respectively, with 10 bases between them. Germline CDR1 SGHTA, CDR2 FQGNSA. The CDR3 spells CASSLDVGDQYF. The CDR3 nucleotides are TGTGCCAGCAGCTTAGATGTAGGGGACCAGTACTTC.

This clone has a handful of counts. This chain uses TRBV4-1 with TRBJ1-2; the D gene is possibly TRBD1 (5 bases). From germline, CDR1 is MGHRA and CDR2 YSYEKL. Trimming removed 4 bases at V and 6 bases at J, with 6 bases between. The CDR3 is made up of 11 amino acids. The CDR3 DNA follows: TGCGCCAGCAGCCGGGGGGATGGCTACACCTTC. Protein sequence: CASSRGDGYTF.

In DNA, the CDR3 is TGTGCCAGCTCATTCGGGACAGAGATGTACCAAGAGACCCAGTACTTC. Protein product: CASSFGTEMYQETQYF. The chain is built from TRBV18 and TRBJ2-5; 7 bases are shared with TRBD1. V lost 5 bases, J lost 0 bases, and 9 bases stayed unmatched. The germline V gene has CDR1 KGHSH and CDR2 LQKENI. The CDR3 length is 16 residues.

The chain has TRBV2 and TRBJ2-7; no definite D call. Per the germline V gene, CDR1 is SNHLY and CDR2 is FYNNEI. CDR3 length: 12 residues. Trimming shortened V by 7 bases and J by 0 bases, and 7 bases separated the two germline ends. CDR3 coding DNA: TGTGCCAGCAATCCTGGCTCCTACGAGCAGTACTTC. This encodes CASNPGSYEQYF.

The chain has TRBV27 and TRBJ1-1; the D is unclear. Trimming removed 2 bases from V and 1 base from J, with 5 bases in between. The CDR3 runs 13 residues. Germline CDR1 and CDR2: MNHEY and SMNVEV (reference sequence). The CDR3 is CASSLGRNTEAFF. DNA of the CDR3: TGTGCCAGCAGTTTAGGCAGGAACACTGAAGCTTTCTTT.

Only a few counts were recorded for this clone. The rearrangement uses TRBV4-3 and TRBJ2-2; D could derive from TRBD1 or TRBD2 (5 bases each). Germline V gene lookup returns CDR1 LGHNA and CDR2 YSLEER. The length of the CDR3 is 18 residues. The V and J ends lost 1 base and 5 bases respectively, with 20 bases between them. Here the CDR3 DNA reads TGCGCCAGCAGCCAAGGGGCTCTCCGGGACCATGTAACCGGGGAGCTGTTTTTT. Its protein is CASSQGALRDHVTGELFF.

The CDR3: CASSTEWDESSYNSPLHF. CDR3 nucleotide sequence: TGTGCCAGTAGTACGGAATGGGACGAGAGCTCCTATAATTCACCCCTCCACTTT. The chain has TRBV19 and TRBJ1-6; maybe TRBD1 (5 bases). Germline assignment: CDR1 LNHDA and CDR2 SQIVND (reference sequence). CDR3 length equals 18 residues. V was cut by 4 bases and J by 0 bases, with 16 bases left in between.

The rearrangement joins TRBV11-2 to TRBJ2-7; D tentatively reads TRBD1 or TRBD2 (6 bases each). V was cut by 5 bases and J by 2 bases, with 16 bases left in between. Germline CDR1 SGHAT, CDR2 FQNNGV. The length of the CDR3 is 15 residues. CDR3 protein: CASSPGRGGTYEQYF. In DNA, the CDR3 is TGTGCCAGCAGCCCCGGAAGAGGGGGGACCTACGAGCAGTACTTC.